This TCR beta chain was identified during a study of blood T cell repertoires in COVID-19 (TCRdb year 2020). Notes on the research overall: Collaborator samples came from the United States, Italy and Spain and covered acute and convalescent phases of COVID-19. Where available, HLA class I and class II types were obtained from metadata supplied by the sample provider rather than from assay-based typing. A freely available public database, intended as a resource for researchers studying the immune response to SARS-CoV-2, is where the repertoires were released. Subjects who had been exposed to COVID-19, were actively infected with it, or had recovered from it provided the deeply sampled blood TCRbeta repertoires that made up the dataset. The sample metadata nearly always contained a de-identified subject ID, COVID-19 status, age in years and sex. The material from the prospective study consisted of cDNA or gDNA derived from T cells, B-cell-depleted T cells, or PBMCs. The samples were drawn from two sources: the first 160 participants of the ongoing ImmuneRACE study, and 1,000 to 1,500 subjects contributed by 6 global collaborators.

CDR1 SGHAT and CDR2 FQNNGV are derived from the germline V gene. At the junction V is shortened by 5 bases and J by 9 bases; bases outside the gene matches: 3. The CDR3 has 12 amino acids, counting the end cysteine and phenylalanine. Of the read, only the CDR3 DNA is kept; its 36 bases are in frame from base 1. Comment on this clone: Its antigen is not yet known. Base quality data are lacking; no much larger clone is found one base away.

The immunoSEQ Assay, a bias-controlled multiplex PCR, was used to amplify TCRbeta CDR3 regions from genomic DNA. As for the authors' bioinformatics: Nucleated cell counts per sample were estimated from amplification of reference gene primers within the assay. To quantify the absolute abundance of each unique TCRbeta CDR3 rearrangement, sequence reads were collapsed and filtered. Productive Simpson clonality was computed per sample as the square root of Simpson's diversity index over productive rearrangements. TCRdb limited this immuneACCESS table to in-frame rearrangements with V and J called. A share of clones is missing; checked studies link under half to unresolved V genes, and the rest is unexplained. That table gives V, J and clone size, and the DNA gave D and trimming. Present in this sample are roughly 170,000 clones, 74% of which were seen just once. The ten largest make up around 3% of the sample.

Whole blood was collected in K2EDTA tubes by collaborating institutions according to the institutions' own protocols. For TCRbeta analysis, collaborator samples were shipped as frozen whole blood, as isolated PBMCs, or as DNA extracted from either sample type. Findings and caveats that apply to the study as a whole: How much clinical and demographic metadata was included differed by source and by participant, and the metadata was provided uncurated.

This receptor chain uses TRBV11-2 and TRBJ2-1; the central 8 bases match TRBD2. This clonotype originated in a woman older than 75 with acute or convalescent COVID-19. Sequenced material: peripheral blood. The DNA is as follows: TGTGCCAGCAGCCGGGAGGGCCCTGAGCAGTTCTTC. It translates as CASSREGPEQFF.